This T cell receptor beta chain was sequenced for a study of blood T cell repertoires in COVID-19. In the study overall: Acute-phase and convalescent COVID-19 samples originated in the United States, Italy and Spain. The analysed material was cDNA or gDNA that came from T cells, B-cell-depleted T cells, or PBMCs.

This clone showed up many times. Authors' analysis steps: Nucleated cell number was recorded as an estimate derived from reference gene primer amplification. The table came from immunoSEQ multiplex PCR; TCRdb's copy has only in-frame clones and leaves some out. V, J and clone size are those of that table, while D and trimming were read from the DNA. The repertoire holds about 170,000 clones, with 65% to 85% as singletons. Germline loops: CDR1 LGHNA, CDR2 YNFKEQ. CDR3 size: 15 residues. V shed 2 bases and J shed 1 base, with 12 bases lying between them. The sequence was collected from a woman between 65 and 79 years old who had recovered from COVID-19. The sequenced sample was peripheral blood. The chain links TRBV4-2 to TRBJ2-7, with a weak D call TRBD1 (6 bases). In DNA form, the CDR3 reads TGTGCCAGCAGCCAACTACAGGGATCGTCCTACGAGCAGTACTTC. Amino acid sequence: CASSQLQGSSYEQYF.